This TCR beta chain was sequenced in a study of control samples from healthy donors and cancer patients (dated by TCRdb to about 2020). Details on this clone: This clone's antigen is unknown. No base quality values were provided; no much bigger clone lies one nucleotide off.

Trimming takes 2 bases from V and 2 bases from J, and the germline ends sit 10 bases apart. The CDR3 contains 15 residues, cysteine and phenylalanine counted. Only the CDR3 DNA is retained, 45 bases long and in frame from the first base. The germline V gene sets CDR1 to MNHNS and CDR2 to SASEGT. The library was made by the immunoSEQ multiplex PCR assay. TCRdb took this table from immuneACCESS and kept in-frame rearrangements with V and J called. Such tables lack part of the clones; where checked against another copy, unresolved V genes explain under half of the gap, and the rest is unexplained. Here the sample has about 21,000 clones; 84% occur a single time. The biggest ten clones account for more than 20% of the sample.

This chain joins TRBV6-1 to TRBJ1-5, with TRBD1 as a weak D call on 5 bases. Sequenced sample: PBMCs. The source is a man between 60 and 75 years old with colorectal cancer. Here is the DNA: TGTGCCAGCAGTGAACAGGGAATTGGCAATCAGCCCCAGCATTTT. Translated, this is CASSEQGIGNQPQHF.